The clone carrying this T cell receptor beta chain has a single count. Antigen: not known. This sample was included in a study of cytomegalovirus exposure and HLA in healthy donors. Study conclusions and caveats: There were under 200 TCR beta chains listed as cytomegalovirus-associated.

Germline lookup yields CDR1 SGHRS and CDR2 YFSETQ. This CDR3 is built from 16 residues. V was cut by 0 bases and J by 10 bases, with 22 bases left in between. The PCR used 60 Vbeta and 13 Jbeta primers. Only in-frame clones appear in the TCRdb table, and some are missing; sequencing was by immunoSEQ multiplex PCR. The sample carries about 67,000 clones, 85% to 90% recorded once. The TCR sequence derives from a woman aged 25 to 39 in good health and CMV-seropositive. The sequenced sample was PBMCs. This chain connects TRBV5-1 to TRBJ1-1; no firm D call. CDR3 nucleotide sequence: TGCGCCAGCAGCTTGGGGACGGACTCAAGGATCAAAGGAGCTTTCTTT. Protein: CASSLGTDSRIKGAFF.